This T cell receptor (beta chain) derives from a study of blood T cell repertoires in COVID-19. Study summary: Both acute and convalescent COVID-19 samples were obtained from the United States, Italy and Spain. From T cells, B-cell-depleted T cells, or PBMCs came the material, which was cDNA or gDNA.

As processed by the authors: Quantification of nucleated cells was approximated via reference gene primer amplification. Produced via immunoSEQ multiplex PCR; TCRdb's table is partial and in-frame only. V, J and clone size are taken as reported in that table, and D and trimming were inferred from the DNA itself. The sample records around 70,000 clones, roughly 84% being singletons. Germline CDR1 is MNHNY and CDR2 is SVGAGI (reference sequence). The CDR3 consists of 14 residues. V lost 2 bases to trimming and J lost 6 bases; unmatched junction nucleotides: 4. Sample: peripheral blood. The clonotype was recovered from a woman of 80 years or more with active or convalescent COVID-19. This chain links TRBV6-6 with TRBJ1-2; 9 bases align to TRBD1. This CDR3 reads CASSYGTGYDGYTF. The CDR3 bases are TGTGCCAGCAGTTACGGGACAGGGTATGATGGCTACACCTTC.